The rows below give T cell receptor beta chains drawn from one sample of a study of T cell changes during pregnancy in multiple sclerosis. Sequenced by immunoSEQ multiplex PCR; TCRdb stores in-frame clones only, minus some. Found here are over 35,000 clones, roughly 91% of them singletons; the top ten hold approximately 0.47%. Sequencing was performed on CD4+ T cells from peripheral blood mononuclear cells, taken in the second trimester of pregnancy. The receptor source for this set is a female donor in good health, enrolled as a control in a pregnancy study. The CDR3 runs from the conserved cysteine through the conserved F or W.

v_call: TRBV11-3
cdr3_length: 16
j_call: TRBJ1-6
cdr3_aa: CASIQTVSSYNSPLHF

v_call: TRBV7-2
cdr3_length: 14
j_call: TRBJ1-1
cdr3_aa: CASTLKGGYQEAFF

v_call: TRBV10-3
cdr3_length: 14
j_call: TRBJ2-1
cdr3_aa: CAISEPVRLRKRFF

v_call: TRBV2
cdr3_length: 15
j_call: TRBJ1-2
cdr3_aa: CASSQGQGRGYGYTF

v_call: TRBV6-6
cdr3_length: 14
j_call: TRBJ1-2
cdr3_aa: CASRPPGQEAGYTF

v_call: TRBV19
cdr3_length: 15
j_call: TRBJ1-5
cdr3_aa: CASRMGTVYNQPQHF

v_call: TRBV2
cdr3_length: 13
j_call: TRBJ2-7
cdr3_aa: CASSVGDFYEQYF

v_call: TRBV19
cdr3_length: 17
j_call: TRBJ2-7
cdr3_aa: CASSEMGGRTSSYEQYF

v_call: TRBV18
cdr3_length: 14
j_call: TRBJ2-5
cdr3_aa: CASSSGQEGETQYF

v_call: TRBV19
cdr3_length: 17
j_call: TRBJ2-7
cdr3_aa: CASSIMGAGDTSYEQYF

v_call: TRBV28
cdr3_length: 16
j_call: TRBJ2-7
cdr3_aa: CASSYLAGLTRYEQYF

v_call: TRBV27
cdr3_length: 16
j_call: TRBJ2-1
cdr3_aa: CASSPQTSGGVNEQFF

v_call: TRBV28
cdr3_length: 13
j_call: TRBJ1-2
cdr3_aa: CASGSGTGLGYTF

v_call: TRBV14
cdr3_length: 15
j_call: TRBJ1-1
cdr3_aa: CASSQGILSFPEAFF

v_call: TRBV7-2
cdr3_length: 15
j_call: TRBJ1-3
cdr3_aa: CASSVAPGPGNTIYF

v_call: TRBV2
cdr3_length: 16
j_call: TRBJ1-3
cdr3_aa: CASSVGGADSGNTIYF

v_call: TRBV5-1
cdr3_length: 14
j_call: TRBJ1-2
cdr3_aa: CASSLDGQDYGYTF

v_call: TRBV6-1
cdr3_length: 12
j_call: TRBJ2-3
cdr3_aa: CASSAPADTQYF

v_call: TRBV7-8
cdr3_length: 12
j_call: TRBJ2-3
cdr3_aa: CASSRRTDTQYF

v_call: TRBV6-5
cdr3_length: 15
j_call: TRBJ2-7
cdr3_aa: CASSYTQGQPYEQYF

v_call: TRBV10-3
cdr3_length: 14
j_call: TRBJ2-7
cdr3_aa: CAIRGDRGRDEQYF

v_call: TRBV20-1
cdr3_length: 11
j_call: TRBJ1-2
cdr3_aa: CSARGGSGYTF

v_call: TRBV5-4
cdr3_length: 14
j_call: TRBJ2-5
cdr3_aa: CASSFGQGQETQYF

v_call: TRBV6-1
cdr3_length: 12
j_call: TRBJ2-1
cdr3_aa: CASGTNYNEQFF

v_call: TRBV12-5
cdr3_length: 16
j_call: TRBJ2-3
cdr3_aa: CASAGASGGNTDTQYF

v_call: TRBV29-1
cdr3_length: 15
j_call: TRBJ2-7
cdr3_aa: CSARGGEGSSYEQYF

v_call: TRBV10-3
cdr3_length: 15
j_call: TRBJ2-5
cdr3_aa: CATSSGGAQGETQYF

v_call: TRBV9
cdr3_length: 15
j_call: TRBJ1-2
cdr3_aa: CASSLTGGVGYGYTF

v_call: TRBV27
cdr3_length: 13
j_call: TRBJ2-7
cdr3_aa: CASTPTGVHEQYF

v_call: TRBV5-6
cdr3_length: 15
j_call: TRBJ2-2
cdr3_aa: CASSAGLAHERELFF

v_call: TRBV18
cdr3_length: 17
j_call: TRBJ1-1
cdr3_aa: CASSPLTGAIINAEAFF

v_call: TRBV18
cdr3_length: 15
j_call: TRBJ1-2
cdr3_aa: CASSPPIVQGSGYTF

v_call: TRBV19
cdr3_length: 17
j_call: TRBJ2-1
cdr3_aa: CASTSLTGGAHYNEQFF

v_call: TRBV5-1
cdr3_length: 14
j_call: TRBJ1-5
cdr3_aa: CASSLTGANQPQHF

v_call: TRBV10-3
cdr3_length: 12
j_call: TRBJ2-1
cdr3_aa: CAIASGSNEQFF

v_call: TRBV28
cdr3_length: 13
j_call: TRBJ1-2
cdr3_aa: CANRQGEAYGYTF

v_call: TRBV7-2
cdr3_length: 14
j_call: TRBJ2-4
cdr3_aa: CASSGGLEVNIQYF

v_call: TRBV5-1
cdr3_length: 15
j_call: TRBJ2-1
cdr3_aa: CASSLARTGNNEQFF

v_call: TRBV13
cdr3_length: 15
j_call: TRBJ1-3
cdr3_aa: CASSLVRNSGNTIYF

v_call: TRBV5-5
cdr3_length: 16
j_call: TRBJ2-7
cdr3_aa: CASSVFLPGINYEQYF

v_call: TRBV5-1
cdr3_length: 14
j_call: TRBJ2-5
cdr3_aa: CASSLVAGEETQYF

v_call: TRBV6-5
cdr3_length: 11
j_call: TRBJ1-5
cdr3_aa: CASGGPRDQHF

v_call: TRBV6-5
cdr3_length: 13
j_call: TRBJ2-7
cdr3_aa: CASTQGLPYEQYF

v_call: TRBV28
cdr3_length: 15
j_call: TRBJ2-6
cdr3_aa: CASTPGGPGANVLTF

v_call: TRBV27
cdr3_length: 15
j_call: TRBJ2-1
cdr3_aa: CASSPKAGAGNEQFF

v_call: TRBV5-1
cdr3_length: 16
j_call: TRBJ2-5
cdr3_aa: CASTRGGNGFLETQYF

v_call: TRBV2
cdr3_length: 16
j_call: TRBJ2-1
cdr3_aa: CASTGLAGVRGNEQFF

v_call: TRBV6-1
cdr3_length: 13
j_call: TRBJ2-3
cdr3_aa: CASRDLFTDTQYF

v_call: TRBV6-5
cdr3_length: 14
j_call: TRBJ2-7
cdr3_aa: CASSPENGAYEQYF

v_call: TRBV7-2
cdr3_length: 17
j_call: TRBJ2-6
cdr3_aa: CASSLDLVSSGANVLTF

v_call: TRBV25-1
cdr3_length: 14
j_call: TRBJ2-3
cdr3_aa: CASSVAGGSDTQYF

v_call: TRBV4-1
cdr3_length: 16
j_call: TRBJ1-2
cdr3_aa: CASSQSLYRDNYGYTF

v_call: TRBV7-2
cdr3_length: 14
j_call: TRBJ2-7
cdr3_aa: CASSLERGPYEQYF

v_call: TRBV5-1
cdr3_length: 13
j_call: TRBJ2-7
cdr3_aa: CASKGQGLYEQYF

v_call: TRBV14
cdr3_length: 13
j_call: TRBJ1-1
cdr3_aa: CASSQVGNTEAFF

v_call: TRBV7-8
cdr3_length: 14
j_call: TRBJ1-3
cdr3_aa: CASSPGTVGNTIYF

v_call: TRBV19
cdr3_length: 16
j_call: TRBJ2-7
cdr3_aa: CASSSVLVIDSYEQYF

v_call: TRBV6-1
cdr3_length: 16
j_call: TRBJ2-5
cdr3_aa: CASREVAGSTRETQYF